In this sample, the clone carrying this T cell receptor (beta chain) turned up many times. This sample was included in a study of naive and memory T cell subsets. Two oligonucleotides, mixed equimolar, formed the beta constant-region primer covering TRBC1 and TRBC2. A single record per CDR3 protein comes from TCRdb applying MiXCR to the UMI-ligation and nested PCR reads. The sample consists of 100,000 or so distinct CDR3 sequences, around 6.5% of them appearing once. The source is a human donor in good health. Specimen: central memory CD4+ T cells from blood.

The CDR3, as DNA: TGTGCCAGCAGTTTGGGAGATAATCAGCCCCAGCATTTT. Protein sequence: CASSLGDNQPQHF. This chain connects TRBV12-3 or TRBV12-4 to TRBJ1-5; D unresolved. The V end was cut by 3 bases, the J end by 4 bases, with 7 bases between. CDR3 length: 13 amino acids.